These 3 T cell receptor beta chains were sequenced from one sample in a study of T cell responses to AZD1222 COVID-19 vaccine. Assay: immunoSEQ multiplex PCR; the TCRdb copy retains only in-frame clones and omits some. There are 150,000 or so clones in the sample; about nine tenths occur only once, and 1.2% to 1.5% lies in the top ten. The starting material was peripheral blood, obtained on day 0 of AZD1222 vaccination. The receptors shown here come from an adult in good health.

The DNA of the CDR3 is TGTGCCAGCAGCCCAACTCTGGGGCCAGGGATCTATGGCTACACCTTC. Amino acids: CASSPTLGPGIYGYTF. The chain joins TRBV3-1 (or the pseudogene TRBV3-2) to TRBJ1-2, with D perhaps matching TRBD1 (5 bases). From germline, CDR1 is LGHDT and CDR2 YNNKEL (reference sequence). The CDR3 covers 16 residues. Deletions cut 4 bases from V and 4 bases from J, with 19 bases between.

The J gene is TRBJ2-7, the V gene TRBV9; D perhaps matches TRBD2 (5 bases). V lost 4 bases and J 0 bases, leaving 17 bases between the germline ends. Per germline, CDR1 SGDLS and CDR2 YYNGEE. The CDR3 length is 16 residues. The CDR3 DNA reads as TGTGCCAGCAGCCATCCCCCGGACTCAAACTCCTACGAGCAGTACTTC. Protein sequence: CASSHPPDSNSYEQYF.

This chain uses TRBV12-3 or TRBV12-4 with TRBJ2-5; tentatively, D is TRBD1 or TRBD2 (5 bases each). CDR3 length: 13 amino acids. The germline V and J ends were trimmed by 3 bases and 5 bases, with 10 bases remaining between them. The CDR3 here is CASSLRGMETQYF. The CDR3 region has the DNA TGTGCCAGCAGTTTGAGGGGTATGGAGACCCAGTACTTC.